This TCR beta chain was retrieved from a study of tumor-infiltrating lymphocytes in primary liver carcinoma. Germline DNA was extracted too, while blood RNA derived from unsorted whole blood. The authors made TCR beta cDNA from around 500 ng total RNA with a constant-region primer. Libraries covering TCR beta were generated through three nested multiplex PCR rounds (using a slightly modified ARM-PCR). Investigators reported that the first two PCR rounds, at 9 to 11 cycles each, used TRBV1-TRBV30 forward primers with a C-beta reverse primer. MiXCR, run by TCRdb on the multiplex PCR reads, gives a single entry per CDR3 protein. The sample lists almost 200,000 distinct CDR3 sequences; less than 70% were seen once. The ends were cut back, 2 bases at V and 2 bases at J, with 10 bases in the middle. This CDR3 spans 15 amino acids. Germline V CDR1 and CDR2: MGHRA, YSYEKL. Ten or more counts support this clonotype. Its antigen remains unidentified.

Overall study results and limits: Lower overlap was observed for tumor-adjacent and tumor-blood pairs relative to tumor region pairs.

The rearrangement links TRBV4-1 to TRBJ2-1, with D tentatively TRBD1 (5 bases). The specimen sequenced was peripheral blood. This receptor was obtained from a woman aged 55-69 years with primary liver carcinoma and hepatitis B virus infection. CDR3 DNA sequence: TGCGCCAGCAGCCAAAGGGGCGAACCCTACAATGAGCAGTTCTTC. Residues: CASSQRGEPYNEQFF.